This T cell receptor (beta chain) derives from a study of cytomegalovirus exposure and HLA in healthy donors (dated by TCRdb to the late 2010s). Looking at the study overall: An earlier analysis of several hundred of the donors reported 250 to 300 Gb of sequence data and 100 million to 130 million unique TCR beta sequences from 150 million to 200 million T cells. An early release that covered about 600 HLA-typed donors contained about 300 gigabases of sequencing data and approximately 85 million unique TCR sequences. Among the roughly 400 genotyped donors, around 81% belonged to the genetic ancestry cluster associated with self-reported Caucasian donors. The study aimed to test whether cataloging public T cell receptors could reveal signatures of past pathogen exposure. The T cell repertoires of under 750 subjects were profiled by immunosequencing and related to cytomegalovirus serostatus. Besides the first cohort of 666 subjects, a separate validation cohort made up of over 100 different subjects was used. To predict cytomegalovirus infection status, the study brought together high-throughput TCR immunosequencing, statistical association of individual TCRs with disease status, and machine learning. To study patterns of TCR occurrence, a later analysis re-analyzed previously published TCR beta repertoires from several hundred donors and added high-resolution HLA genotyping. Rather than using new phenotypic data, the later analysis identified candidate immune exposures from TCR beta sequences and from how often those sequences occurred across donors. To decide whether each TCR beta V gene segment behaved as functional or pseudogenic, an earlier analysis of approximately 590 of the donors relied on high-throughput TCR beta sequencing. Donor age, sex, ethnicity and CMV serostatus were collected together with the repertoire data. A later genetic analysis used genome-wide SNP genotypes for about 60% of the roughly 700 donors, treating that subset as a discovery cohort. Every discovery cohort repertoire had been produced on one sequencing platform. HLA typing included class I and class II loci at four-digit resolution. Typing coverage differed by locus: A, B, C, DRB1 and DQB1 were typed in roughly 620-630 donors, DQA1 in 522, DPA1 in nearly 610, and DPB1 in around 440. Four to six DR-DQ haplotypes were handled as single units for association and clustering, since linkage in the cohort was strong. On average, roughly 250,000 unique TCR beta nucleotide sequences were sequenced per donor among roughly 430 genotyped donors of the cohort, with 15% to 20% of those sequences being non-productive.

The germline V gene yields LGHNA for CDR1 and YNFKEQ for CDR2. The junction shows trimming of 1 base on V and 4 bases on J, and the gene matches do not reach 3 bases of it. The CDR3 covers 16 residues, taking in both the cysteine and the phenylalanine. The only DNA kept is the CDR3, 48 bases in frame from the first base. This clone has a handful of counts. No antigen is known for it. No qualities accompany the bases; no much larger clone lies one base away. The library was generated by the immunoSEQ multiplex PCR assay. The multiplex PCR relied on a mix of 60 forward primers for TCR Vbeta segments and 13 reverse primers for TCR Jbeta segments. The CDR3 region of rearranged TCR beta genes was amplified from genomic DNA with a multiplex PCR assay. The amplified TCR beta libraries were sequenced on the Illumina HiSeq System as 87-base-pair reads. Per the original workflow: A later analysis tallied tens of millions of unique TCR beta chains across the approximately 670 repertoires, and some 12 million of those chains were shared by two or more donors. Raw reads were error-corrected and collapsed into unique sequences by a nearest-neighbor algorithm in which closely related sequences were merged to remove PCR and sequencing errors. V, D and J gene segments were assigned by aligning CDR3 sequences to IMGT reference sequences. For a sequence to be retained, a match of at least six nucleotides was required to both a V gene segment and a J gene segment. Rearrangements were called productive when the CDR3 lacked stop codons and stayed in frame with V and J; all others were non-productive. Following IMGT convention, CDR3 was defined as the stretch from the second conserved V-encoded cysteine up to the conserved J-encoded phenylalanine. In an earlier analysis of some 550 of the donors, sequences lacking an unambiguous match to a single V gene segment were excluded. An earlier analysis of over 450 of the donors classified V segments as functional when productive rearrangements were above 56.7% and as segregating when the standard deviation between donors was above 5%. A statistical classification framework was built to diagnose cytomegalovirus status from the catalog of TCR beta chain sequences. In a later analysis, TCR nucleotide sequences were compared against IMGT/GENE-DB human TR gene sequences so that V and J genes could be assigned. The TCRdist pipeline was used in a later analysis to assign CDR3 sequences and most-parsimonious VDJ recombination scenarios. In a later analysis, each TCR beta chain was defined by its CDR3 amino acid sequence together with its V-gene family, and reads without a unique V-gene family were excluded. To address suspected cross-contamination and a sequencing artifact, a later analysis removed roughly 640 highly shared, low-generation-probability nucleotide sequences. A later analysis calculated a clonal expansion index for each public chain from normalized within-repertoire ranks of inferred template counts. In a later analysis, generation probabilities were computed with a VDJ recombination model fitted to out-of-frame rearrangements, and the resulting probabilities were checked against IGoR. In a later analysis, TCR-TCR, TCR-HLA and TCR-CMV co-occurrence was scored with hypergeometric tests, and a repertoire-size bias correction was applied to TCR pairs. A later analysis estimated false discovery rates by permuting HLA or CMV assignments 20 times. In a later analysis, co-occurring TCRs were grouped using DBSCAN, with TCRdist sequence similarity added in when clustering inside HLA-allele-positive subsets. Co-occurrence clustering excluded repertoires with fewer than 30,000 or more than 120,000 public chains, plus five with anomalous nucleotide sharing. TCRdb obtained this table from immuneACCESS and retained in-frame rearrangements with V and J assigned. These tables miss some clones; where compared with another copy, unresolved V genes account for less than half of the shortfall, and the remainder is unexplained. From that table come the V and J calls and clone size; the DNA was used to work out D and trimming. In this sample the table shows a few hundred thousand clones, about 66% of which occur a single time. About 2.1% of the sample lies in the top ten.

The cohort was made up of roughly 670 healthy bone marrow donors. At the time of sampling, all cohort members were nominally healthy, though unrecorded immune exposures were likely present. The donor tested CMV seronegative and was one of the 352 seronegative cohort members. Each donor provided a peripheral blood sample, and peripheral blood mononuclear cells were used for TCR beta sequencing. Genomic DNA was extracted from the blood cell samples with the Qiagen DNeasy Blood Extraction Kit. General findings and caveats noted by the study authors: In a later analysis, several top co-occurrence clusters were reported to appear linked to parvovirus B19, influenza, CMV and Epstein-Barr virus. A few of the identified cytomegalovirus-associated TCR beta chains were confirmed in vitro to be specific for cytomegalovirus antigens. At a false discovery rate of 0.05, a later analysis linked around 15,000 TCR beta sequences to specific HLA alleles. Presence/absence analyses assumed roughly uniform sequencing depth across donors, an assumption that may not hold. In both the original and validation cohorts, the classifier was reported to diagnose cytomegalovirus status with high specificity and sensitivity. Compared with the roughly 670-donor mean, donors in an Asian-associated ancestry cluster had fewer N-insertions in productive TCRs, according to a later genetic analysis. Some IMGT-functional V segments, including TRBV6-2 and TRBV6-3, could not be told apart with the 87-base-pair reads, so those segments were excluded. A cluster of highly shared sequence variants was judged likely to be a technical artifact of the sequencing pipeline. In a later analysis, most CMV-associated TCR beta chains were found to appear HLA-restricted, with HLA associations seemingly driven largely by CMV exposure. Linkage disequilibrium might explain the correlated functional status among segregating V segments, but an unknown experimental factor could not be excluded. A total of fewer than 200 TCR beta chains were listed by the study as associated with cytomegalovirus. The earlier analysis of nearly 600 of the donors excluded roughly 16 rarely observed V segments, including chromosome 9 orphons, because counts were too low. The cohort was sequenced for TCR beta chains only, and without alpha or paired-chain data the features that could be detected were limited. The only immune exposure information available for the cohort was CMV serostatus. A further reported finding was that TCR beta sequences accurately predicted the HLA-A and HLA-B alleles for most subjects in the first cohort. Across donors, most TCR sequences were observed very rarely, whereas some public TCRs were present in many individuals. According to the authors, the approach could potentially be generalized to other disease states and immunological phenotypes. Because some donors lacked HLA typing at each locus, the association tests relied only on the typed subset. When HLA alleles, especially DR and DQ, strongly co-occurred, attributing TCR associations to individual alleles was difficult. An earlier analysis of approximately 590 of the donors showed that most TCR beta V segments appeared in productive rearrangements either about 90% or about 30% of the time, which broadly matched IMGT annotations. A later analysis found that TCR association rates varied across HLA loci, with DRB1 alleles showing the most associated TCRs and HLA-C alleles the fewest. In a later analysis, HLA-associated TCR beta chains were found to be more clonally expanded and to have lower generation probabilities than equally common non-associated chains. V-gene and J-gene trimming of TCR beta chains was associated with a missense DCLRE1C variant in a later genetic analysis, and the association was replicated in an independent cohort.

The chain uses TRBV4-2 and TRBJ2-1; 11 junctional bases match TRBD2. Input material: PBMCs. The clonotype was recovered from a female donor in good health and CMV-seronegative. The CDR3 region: CASSQVWTSGYNEQFF. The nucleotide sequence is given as TGTGCCAGCAGCCAAGTGTGGACTAGCGGGTACAATGAGCAGTTCTTC.